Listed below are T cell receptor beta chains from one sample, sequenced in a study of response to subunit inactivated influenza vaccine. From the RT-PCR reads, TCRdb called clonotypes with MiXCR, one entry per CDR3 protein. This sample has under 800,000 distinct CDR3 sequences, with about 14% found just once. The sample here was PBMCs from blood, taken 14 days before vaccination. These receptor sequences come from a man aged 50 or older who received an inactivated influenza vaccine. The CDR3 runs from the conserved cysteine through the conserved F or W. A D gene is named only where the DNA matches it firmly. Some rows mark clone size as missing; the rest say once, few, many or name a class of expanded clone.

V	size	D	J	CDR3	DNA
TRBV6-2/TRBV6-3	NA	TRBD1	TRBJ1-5	CASSDRTGQRWNQPQHF	TGTGCCAGCAGTGATAGGACAGGACAACGGTGGAATCAGCCCCAGCATTTT
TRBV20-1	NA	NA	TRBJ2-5	CSASLVQLRSQETQYF	TGCAGTGCTAGTTTAGTACAGCTTAGGTCACAAGAGACCCAGTACTTC
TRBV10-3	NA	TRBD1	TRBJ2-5	CAISKGQNQGTQYF	TGTGCCATCAGTAAGGGACAGAACCAGGGGACCCAGTACTTC
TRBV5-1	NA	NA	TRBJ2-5	CASAGETQYF	TGCGCCAGCGCGGGGGAGACCCAGTACTTC
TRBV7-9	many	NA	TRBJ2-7	CASSLAEGGPESYEQYF	TGTGCCAGCAGCTTAGCGGAGGGAGGTCCTGAGTCCTACGAGCAGTACTTC
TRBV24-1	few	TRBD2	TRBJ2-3	CATRGLAGGQDTQYF	TGTGCCACAAGAGGACTAGCGGGAGGACAAGATACGCAGTATTTT
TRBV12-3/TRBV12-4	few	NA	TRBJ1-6	CASSIRGDSPLHF	TGTGCCAGCAGCATACGAGGGGATTCACCCCTCCACTTT
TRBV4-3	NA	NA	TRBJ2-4	CASSLDTGQGNIQYF	TGCGCCAGCAGCCTCGACACGGGGCAGGGAAACATTCAGTACTTC
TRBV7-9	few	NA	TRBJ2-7	CASSRGTHQYEQYF	TGTGCCAGCAGCCGCGGGACACATCAGTACGAGCAGTACTTC
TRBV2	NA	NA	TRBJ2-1	CASSVWENNEQFF	TGTGCCAGCAGTGTGTGGGAAAACAATGAGCAGTTCTTC
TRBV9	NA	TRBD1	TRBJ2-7	CASSRDRGLNEQYF	TGTGCCAGCAGCAGGGACAGGGGGCTTAACGAGCAGTACTTC
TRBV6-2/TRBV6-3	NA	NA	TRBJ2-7	CASSTTGGKGYEQYF	TGTGCCAGCAGCACGACCGGCGGTAAGGGGTACGAGCAGTACTTC
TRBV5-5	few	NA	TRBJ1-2	CASSLSRYDHYGYTF	TGTGCCAGCAGCTTGAGTCGGTATGATCACTATGGCTACACCTTC
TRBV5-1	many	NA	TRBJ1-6	CASSPGYGSPLHF	TGCGCCAGCAGCCCGGGTTATGGTTCACCCCTCCACTTT
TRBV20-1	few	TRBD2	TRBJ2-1	CSASRGLAVEQFF	TGCAGTGCTAGTAGGGGACTAGCAGTTGAGCAGTTCTTC
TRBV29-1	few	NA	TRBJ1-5	CSVSAGGNQPQHF	TGCAGCGTTTCCGCGGGAGGGAATCAGCCCCAGCATTTT
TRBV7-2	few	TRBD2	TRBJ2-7	CASSTYSGRTYEQYF	TGTGCCAGCAGCACATATAGCGGGAGGACCTACGAGCAGTACTTC
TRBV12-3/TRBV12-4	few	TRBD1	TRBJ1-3	CASRRDRSTSGNTIYF	TGTGCCAGCAGACGGGACAGGTCCACTTCTGGAAACACCATATATTTT
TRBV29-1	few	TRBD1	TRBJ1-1	CSVERTGRGTEAFF	TGCAGCGTGGAACGGACAGGGCGGGGGACTGAAGCTTTCTTT
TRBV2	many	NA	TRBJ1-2	CASRGDNYGYTF	TGTGCCAGCAGAGGGGATAACTATGGCTACACCTTC
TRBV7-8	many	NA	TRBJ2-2	CASSPTLGSKKTANTGELFF	TGTGCCAGCAGCCCCACCTTAGGGTCTAAGAAAACCGCGAACACCGGGGAGCTGTTTTTT
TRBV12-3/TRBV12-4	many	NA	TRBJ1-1	CASRPRSAQSRAFF	TGTGCCAGCAGACCGAGGTCCGCGCAGTCAAGAGCTTTCTTT
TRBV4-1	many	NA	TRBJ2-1	CASSQLSLSSYNEQFF	TGCGCCAGCAGCCAGTTGAGCCTTAGCTCCTACAATGAGCAGTTCTTC
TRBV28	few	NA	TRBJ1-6	CASSLAGLSSSPLHF	TGTGCCAGCAGTTTAGCGGGGCTCTCAAGCTCACCCCTCCACTTT
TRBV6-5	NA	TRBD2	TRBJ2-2	CASSYWGGSGELFF	TGTGCCAGCAGTTACTGGGGGGGTTCCGGGGAGCTGTTTTTT
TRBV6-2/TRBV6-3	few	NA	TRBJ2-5	CASNHPVGGETQYF	TGTGCCAGCAACCATCCTGTAGGGGGAGAGACCCAGTACTTC
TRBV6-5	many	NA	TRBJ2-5	CASSLPSGGLIETQYF	TGTGCCAGCAGTTTACCTAGTGGGGGGCTGATAGAGACCCAGTACTTC
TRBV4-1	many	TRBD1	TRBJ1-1	CASSQYRTGQRNTEAFF	TGCGCCAGCAGCCAATATCGAACGGGACAGCGGAACACTGAAGCTTTCTTT
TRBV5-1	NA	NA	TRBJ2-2	CASSLEVGNTGELFF	TGCGCCAGCAGCTTGGAGGTGGGAAACACCGGGGAGCTGTTTTTT
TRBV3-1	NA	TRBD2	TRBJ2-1	CASISRRVTSGGAVNEQFF	TGTGCCAGCATCTCTCGCCGGGTAACTAGCGGGGGGGCTGTCAATGAGCAGTTCTTC
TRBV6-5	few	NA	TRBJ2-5	CASSYSKTAQETQYF	TGTGCCAGCAGTTACTCGAAGACAGCCCAAGAGACCCAGTACTTC
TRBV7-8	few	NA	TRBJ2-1	CASSLQGWGAKNSYNEQFF	TGTGCCAGCAGCTTACAAGGGTGGGGGGCAAAAAACTCCTACAATGAGCAGTTCTTC
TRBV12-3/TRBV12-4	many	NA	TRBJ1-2	CASSSLLAGYGYTF	TGTGCCAGCAGTTCCCTATTAGCTGGCTATGGCTACACCTTC
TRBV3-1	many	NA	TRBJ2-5	CASSQLAAGVKTQYF	TGTGCCAGCAGCCAACTGGCAGCGGGTGTGAAGACCCAGTACTTC
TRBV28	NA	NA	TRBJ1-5	CASSFNRAFSNQPQHF	TGTGCCAGCAGTTTTAACAGGGCCTTTAGCAATCAGCCCCAGCATTTT
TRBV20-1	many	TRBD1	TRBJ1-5	CSARGGQGVTQPQHF	TGCAGTGCTAGGGGGGGACAGGGGGTCACTCAGCCCCAGCATTTT
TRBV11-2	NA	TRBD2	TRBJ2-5	CASSSPLGGLAGWGETQYF	TGTGCCAGCAGCTCCCCATTGGGGGGACTAGCGGGATGGGGTGAGACCCAGTACTTC
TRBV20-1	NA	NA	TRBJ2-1	CSALTGSSYNEQFF	TGCAGTGCCCTGACGGGGAGCTCCTACAATGAGCAGTTCTTC
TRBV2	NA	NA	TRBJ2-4	CASSLQGLNIQYF	TGTGCCAGCAGCTTGCAGGGGCTAAACATTCAGTACTTC
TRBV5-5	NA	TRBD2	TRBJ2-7	CASSVSRVGGGIEQYF	TGTGCCAGCAGCGTTTCCAGAGTCGGGGGGGGAATCGAGCAGTACTTC
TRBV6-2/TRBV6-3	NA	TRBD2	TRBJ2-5	CASSYSESGRKRQETQYF	TGTGCCAGCAGTTACTCGGAGAGCGGGAGGAAACGCCAAGAGACCCAGTACTTC
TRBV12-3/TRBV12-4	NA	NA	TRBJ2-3	CASSDPTRVGTDTQYF	TGTGCCAGCAGCGACCCCACCAGGGTGGGCACAGATACGCAGTATTTT
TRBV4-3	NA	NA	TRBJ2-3	CASSQGYGMTDTQYF	TGCGCCAGCAGCCAAGGCTACGGGATGACAGATACGCAGTATTTT
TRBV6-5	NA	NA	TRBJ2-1	CASSYGTPSYNEQFF	TGTGCCAGCAGTTACGGGACTCCATCCTACAATGAGCAGTTCTTC
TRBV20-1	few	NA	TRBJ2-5	CSVIPGQHETQYF	TGCAGTGTTATCCCCGGACAGCACGAGACCCAGTACTTC
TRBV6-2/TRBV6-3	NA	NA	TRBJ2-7	CASLPNIGEQYF	TGTGCCAGCCTCCCAAACATCGGGGAGCAGTACTTC
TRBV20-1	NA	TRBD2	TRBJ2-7	CSATNRAGPYYEQYF	TGCAGTGCTACCAACAGAGCGGGGCCTTACTACGAGCAGTACTTC
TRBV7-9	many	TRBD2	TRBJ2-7	CASSILAGDYEQYF	TGTGCCAGCAGCATCCTGGCGGGAGATTACGAGCAGTACTTC
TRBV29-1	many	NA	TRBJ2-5	CSVRDSYGETQYF	TGCAGCGTCCGGGACTCCTACGGAGAGACCCAGTACTTC
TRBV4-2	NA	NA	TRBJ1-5	CASSQNWGNQPQHF	TGTGCCAGCAGCCAGAACTGGGGGAATCAGCCCCAGCATTTT
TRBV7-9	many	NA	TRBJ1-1	CASSFPLFEAFF	TGTGCCAGCAGCTTTCCCCTCTTCGAAGCTTTCTTT
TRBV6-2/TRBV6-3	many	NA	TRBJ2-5	CASSYMETQYF	TGTGCCAGCAGTTATATGGAGACCCAGTACTTC
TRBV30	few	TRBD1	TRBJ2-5	CAWSVKQGAGNF	TGTGCCTGGAGTGTTAAACAGGGGGCCGGTAACTTC